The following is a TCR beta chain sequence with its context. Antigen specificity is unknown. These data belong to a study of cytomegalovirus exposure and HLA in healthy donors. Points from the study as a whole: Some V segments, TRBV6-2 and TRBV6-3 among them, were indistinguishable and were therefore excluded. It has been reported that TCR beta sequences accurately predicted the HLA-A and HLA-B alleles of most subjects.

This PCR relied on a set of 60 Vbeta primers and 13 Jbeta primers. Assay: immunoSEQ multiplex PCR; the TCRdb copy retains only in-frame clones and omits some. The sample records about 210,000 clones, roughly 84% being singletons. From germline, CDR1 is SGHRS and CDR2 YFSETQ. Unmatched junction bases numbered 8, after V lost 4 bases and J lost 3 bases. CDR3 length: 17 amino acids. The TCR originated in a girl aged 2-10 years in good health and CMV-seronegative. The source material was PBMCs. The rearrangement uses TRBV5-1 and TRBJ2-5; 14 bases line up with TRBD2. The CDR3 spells CASSRVWTSGRKETQYF. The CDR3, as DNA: TGCGCCAGCAGCCGGGTTTGGACTAGCGGGAGGAAAGAGACCCAGTACTTC.